This record looks at one T cell receptor (beta chain) sequence and its context. Generated by immunoSEQ multiplex PCR, the TCRdb table keeps only in-frame clones and is missing some. The table has roughly 170,000 clones, approximately 95% seen once. This sample is part of a study of control samples from healthy donors and cancer patients. V lost 4 bases to trimming and J lost 1 base, with 8 bases between them. This CDR3 contains 13 residues. Germline values: CDR1 SGHRS, CDR2 YFSETQ. This TCR was sampled from a man younger than 35 in good health. This chain connects TRBV5-1 to TRBJ1-1; D remains ambiguous. The sample taken for sequencing was blood. Here the CDR3 reads CASSLEGNTEAFF. The CDR3 DNA follows: TGCGCCAGCAGCCTGGAGGGGAACACTGAAGCTTTCTTT. Variable domain in full (rest from reference TRBV5-1 and TRBJ1-1): KAGVTQTPRYLIKTRGQQVTLSCSPISGHRSVSWYQQTPGQGLQFLFEYFSETQRNKGNFPGRFSGRQFSNSRSEMNVSTLELGDSALYLCASSLEGNTEAFFGQGTRLTVV.